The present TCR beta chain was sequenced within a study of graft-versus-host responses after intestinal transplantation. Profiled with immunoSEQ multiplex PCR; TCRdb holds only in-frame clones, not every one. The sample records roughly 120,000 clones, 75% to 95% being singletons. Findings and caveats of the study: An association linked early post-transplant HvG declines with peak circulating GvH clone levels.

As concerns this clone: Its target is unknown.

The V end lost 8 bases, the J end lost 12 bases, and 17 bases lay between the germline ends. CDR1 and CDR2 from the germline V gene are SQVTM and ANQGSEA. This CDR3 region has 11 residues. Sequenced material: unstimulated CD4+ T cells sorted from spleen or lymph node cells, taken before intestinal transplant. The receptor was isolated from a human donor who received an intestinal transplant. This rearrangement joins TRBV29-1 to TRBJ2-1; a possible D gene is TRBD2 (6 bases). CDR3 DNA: TGCAGCACAGGAGGGGTCGAGGTGCAGTTCTTC. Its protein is CSTGGVEVQFF.